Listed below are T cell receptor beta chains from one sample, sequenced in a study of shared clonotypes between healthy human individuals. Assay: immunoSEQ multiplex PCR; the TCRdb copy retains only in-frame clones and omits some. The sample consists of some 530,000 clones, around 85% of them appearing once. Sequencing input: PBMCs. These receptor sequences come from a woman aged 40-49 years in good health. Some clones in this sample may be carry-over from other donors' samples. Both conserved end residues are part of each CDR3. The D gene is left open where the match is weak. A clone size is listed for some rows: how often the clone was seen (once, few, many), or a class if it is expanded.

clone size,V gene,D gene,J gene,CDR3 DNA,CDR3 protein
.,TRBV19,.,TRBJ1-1,TGTGCCAGTAGTATTCCCCGGAGGGAGGGCACTGAAGCTTTCTTT,CASSIPRREGTEAFF
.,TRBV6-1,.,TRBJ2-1,TGTGCCAGCACCCCAAGGGAATACAATGAGCAGTTCTTC,CASTPREYNEQFF
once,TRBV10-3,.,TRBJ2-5,TGTGCCATCAGTGAGTCTAGCATCCAAGAGACCCAGTACTTC,CAISESSIQETQYF
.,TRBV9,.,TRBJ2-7,TGTGCCAGCAGCTTAGGGGATAGCGACACCTACGAGCAGTACTTC,CASSLGDSDTYEQYF
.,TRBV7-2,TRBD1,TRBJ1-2,TGTGCCAGCACCCAACTGACAGGGCTCTATGGCTACACCTTC,CASTQLTGLYGYTF
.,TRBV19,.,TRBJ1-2,TGTGCCAGTTCCACGGGACGGGGCTATGGCTACACCTTC,CASSTGRGYGYTF
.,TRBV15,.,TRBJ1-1,TGTGCCACCAGCAGAGTGGGCACTGAAGCTTTCTTT,CATSRVGTEAFF
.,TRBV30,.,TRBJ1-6,TGTGCCTGGAGTCAGACTCTTTCACCCCTCCACTTT,CAWSQTLSPLHF
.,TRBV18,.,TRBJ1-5,TGTGCCAGCTCACCACCGGATAGTGGACAGCCCCAGCATTTT,CASSPPDSGQPQHF
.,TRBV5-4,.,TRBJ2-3,TGTGCCAGCAGCCGGCGGGAAAACACAGATACGCAGTATTTT,CASSRRENTDTQYF
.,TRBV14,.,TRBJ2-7,TGTGCCAGCAGCCAGCTATACGAGCAGTACTTC,CASSQLYEQYF
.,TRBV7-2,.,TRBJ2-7,TGTGCCAGCAGCCCACCCCGTCTCGTTGAGGGATTTACCTACGAGCAGTACTTC,CASSPPRLVEGFTYEQYF
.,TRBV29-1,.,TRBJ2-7,TGCAGCGTTGAAGTTGGGGGGCAGCAGTACTTC,CSVEVGGQQYF
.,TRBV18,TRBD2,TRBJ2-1,TGTGCCAGCTCTCGGTCCAGCGGGAGCCACTCCTACAATGAGCAGTTCTTC,CASSRSSGSHSYNEQFF
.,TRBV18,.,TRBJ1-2,TGTGCCAGCTCACCATTAACAGGACAGAACTATGGCTACACCTTC,CASSPLTGQNYGYTF
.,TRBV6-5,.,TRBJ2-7,TGTGCCAGCAGTTACTCAAGGGGCCGGGACTACTTC,CASSYSRGRDYF
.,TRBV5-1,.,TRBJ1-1,TGCGCCAGCAGCTTGGGGGGTAGGACTGAAGCTTTCTTT,CASSLGGRTEAFF
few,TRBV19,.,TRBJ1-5,TGTGCCAGTAGTATAGATTGGCAGCCCCAGCATTTT,CASSIDWQPQHF
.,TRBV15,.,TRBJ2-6,TGTGCCACCAGCAGAGACCACGGGGCCAACGTCCTGACTTTC,CATSRDHGANVLTF
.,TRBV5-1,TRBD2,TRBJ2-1,TGCGCCAGCAGTACCGGGACTAGCGGTTACAATGAGCAGTTCTTC,CASSTGTSGYNEQFF
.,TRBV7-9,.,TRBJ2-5,TGTGCCAGCAGCTTAGGCATCCAAGAGACCCAGTACTTC,CASSLGIQETQYF
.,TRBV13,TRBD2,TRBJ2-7,TGTGCCAGCAGCTTAGGACTAGCGGGAGAGGCCTACGAGCAGTACTTC,CASSLGLAGEAYEQYF
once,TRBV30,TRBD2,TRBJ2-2,TGTGCCAGATCAACCACTAGCGGGTTCAGCGGGGAGCTGTTTTTT,CARSTTSGFSGELFF
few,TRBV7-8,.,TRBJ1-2,TGTGCCAGCAGCTTATGGGGGGGCGCTGATAATGGCTACACCTTC,CASSLWGGADNGYTF
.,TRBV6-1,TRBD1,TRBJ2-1,TGTGCCAGCAGTGAAGGGTTGAGGGGGCGGTATTGGTTCTTC,CASSEGLRGRYWFF
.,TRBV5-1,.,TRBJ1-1,TGCGCCAGCAGCTTTGCGGGGAGGGATACTGAAGCTTTCTTT,CASSFAGRDTEAFF